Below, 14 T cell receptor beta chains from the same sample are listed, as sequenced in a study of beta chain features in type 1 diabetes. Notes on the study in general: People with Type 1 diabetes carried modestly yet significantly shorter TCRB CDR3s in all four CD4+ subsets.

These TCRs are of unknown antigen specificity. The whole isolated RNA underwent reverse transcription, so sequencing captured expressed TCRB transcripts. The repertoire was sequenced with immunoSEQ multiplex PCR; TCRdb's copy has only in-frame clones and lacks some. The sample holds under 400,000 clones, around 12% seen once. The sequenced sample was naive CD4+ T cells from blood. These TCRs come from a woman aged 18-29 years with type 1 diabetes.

CDR3 DNA sequence: TGTGCCAGCAGCGCCGGCAGGGACACTGAAGCTTTCTTT. It specifies CASSAGRDTEAFF. The chain has TRBV7-8 and TRBJ1-1; D may be TRBD1 (5 bases). The CDR3 runs to 13 residues. Germline V gene sequence: CDR1 SGHVS, CDR2 FQNEAQ. The germline V and J ends were trimmed by 5 bases and 3 bases, with 10 bases remaining between them.

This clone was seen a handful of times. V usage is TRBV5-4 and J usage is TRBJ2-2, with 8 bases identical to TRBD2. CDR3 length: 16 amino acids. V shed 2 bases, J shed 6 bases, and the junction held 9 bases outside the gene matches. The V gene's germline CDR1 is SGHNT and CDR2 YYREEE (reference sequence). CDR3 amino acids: CASSLAPAGVAGELFF. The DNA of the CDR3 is TGTGCCAGCAGCTTAGCCCCAGCGGGGGTTGCCGGGGAGCTGTTTTTT.

DNA for the CDR3: TGTGCCACCAGCAGGGGGGACAGCTACTATGGCTACACCTTC. It translates to CATSRGDSYYGYTF. The V call is TRBV15, the J call TRBJ1-2; 7 bases are shared with TRBD1. V shed 3 bases and J 3 bases; nucleotides not matched to a gene: 4. The CDR3 totals 14 residues. CDR1 LNHNV and CDR2 YYDKDF come from the germline V gene (reference sequence).

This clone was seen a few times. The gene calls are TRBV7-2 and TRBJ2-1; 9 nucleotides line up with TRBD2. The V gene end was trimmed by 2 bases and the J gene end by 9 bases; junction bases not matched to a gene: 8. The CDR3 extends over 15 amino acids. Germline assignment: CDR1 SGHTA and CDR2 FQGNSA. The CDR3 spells CASSLLAGGQSEQFF. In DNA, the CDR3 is TGTGCCAGCAGCTTATTGGCGGGGGGGCAGAGTGAGCAGTTCTTC.

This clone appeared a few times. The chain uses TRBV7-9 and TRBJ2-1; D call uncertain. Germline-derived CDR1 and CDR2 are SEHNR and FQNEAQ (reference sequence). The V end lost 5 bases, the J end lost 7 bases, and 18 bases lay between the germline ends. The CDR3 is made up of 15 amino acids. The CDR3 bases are TGTGCCAGCAGCCTTGGCCGCACAGAAGGAAATGAGCAGTTCTTC. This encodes CASSLGRTEGNEQFF.

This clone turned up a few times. The CDR3 loop reads CASSQDTGGLNEQFF. The CDR3 region has the DNA TGCGCCAGCAGCCAAGATACGGGGGGGCTCAATGAGCAGTTCTTC. The genes are TRBV4-3 and TRBJ2-1, with 8 bases identical to TRBD2. Looked up from germline, CDR1 is LGHNA and CDR2 is YSLEER. CDR3 length: 15 amino acids. V trimming: 0 bases; J trimming: 6 bases; junction bases outside the gene matches: 4.

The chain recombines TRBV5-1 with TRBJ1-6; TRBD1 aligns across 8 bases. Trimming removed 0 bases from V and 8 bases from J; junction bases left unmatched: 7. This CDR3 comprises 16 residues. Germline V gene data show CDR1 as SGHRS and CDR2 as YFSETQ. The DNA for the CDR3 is TGCGCCAGCAGCTTGGCGGGGGACAGGCTGCATTCACCCCTCCACTTT. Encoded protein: CASSLAGDRLHSPLHF. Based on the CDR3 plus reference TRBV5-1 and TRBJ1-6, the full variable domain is KAGVTQTPRYLIKTRGQQVTLSCSPISGHRSVSWYQQTPGQGLQFLFEYFSETQRNKGNFPGRFSGRQFSNSRSEMNVSTLELGDSALYLCASSLAGDRLHSPLHFGNGTRLTVT.

This CDR3 reads CASSPPRTSGGKETQYF. The CDR3 nucleotides are TGTGCCAGCTCACCACCGAGGACTAGCGGGGGGAAAGAGACCCAGTACTTC. The chain has TRBV18 and TRBJ2-5, with 14 bases aligning to TRBD2. The V gene end was trimmed by 0 bases and the J gene end by 3 bases; junction bases not matched to a gene: 3. The CDR3 sequence is 17 residues long. Germline loops: CDR1 KGHSH, CDR2 LQKENI.

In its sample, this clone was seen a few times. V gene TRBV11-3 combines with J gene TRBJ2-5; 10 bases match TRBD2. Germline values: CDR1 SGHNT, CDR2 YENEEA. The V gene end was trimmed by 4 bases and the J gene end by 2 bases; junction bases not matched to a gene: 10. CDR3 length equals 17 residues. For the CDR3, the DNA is TGTGCCAGCAGCTCCGGACTAGCGGCGGCAATTCAAGAGACCCAGTACTTC. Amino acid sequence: CASSSGLAAAIQETQYF.

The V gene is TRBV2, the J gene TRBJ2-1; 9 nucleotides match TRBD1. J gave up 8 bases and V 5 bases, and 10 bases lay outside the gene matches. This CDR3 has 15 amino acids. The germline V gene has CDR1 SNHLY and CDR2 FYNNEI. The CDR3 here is CASSLGQGGGDEQFF. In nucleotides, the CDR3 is TGTGCCAGCAGTCTGGGACAGGGAGGGGGCGATGAGCAGTTCTTC.

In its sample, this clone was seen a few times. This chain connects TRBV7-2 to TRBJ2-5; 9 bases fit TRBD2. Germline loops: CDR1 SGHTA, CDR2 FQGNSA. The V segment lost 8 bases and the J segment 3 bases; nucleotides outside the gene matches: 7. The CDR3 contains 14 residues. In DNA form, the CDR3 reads TGTGCCAGCGGAGGGGCTAGCGGGAAAGAGACCCAGTACTTC. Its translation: CASGGASGKETQYF.

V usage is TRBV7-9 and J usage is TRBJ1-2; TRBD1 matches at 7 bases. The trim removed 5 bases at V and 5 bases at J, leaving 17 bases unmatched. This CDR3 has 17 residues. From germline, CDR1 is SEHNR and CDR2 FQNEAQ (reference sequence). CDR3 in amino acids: CASSPRDSRSREYGYTF. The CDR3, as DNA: TGTGCCAGCAGCCCTCGGGACAGTCGGTCGAGGGAGTATGGCTACACCTTC.

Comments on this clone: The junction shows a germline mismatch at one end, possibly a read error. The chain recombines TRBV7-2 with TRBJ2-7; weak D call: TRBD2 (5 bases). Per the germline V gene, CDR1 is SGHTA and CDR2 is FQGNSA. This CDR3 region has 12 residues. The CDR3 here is CASSPASGVLHF. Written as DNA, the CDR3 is TGTGCCAGCAGCCCCGCAAGCGGCGTTCTACACTTC.

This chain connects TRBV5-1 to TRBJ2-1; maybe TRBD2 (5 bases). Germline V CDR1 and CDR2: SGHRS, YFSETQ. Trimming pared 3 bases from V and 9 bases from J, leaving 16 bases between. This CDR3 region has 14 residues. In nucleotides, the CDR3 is TGCGCCAGCAGCTCAGGACTCCGAGGAGTTGAGCAGTTCTTC. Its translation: CASSSGLRGVEQFF. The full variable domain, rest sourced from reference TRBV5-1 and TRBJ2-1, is KAGVTQTPRYLIKTRGQQVTLSCSPISGHRSVSWYQQTPGQGLQFLFEYFSETQRNKGNFPGRFSGRQFSNSRSEMNVSTLELGDSALYLCASSSGLRGVEQFFGPGTRLTVL.